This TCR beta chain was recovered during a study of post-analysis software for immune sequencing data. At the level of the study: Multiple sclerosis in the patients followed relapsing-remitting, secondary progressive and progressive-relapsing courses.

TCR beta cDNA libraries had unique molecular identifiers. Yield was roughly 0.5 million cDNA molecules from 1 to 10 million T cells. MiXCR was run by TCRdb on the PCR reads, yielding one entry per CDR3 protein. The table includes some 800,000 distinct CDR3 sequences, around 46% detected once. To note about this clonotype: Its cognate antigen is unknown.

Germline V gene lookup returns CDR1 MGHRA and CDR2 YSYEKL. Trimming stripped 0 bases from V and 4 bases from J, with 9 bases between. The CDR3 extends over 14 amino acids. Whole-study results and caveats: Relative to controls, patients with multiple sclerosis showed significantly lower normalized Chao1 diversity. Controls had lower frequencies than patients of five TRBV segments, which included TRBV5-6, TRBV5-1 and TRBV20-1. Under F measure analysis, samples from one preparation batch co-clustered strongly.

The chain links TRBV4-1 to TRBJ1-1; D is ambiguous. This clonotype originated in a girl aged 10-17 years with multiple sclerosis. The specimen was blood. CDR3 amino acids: CASSQEYGLTEAFF. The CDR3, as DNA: TGCGCCAGCAGCCAAGAGTATGGACTCACTGAAGCTTTCTTT.